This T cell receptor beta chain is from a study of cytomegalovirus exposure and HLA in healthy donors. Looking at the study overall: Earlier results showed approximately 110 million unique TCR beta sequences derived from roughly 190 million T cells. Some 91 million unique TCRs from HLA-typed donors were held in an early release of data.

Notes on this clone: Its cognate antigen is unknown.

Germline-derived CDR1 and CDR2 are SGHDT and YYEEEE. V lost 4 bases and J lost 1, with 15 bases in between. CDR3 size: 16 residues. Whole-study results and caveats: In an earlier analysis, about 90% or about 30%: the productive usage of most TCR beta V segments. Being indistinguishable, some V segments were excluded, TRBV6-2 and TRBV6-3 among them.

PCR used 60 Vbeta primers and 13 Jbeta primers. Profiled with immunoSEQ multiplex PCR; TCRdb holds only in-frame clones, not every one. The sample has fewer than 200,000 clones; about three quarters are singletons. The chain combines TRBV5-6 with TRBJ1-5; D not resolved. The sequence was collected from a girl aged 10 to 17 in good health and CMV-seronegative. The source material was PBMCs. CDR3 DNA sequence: TGTGCCAGCAGCCAGCGTGGGTCGGGGAGCAATCAGCCCCAGCATTTT. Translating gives CASSQRGSGSNQPQHF.